Each of the 22 T cell receptor beta chains below was sequenced from the same sample in a study of cytomegalovirus exposure and HLA in healthy donors. The PCR used 60 Vbeta and 13 Jbeta primers. Assay: immunoSEQ multiplex PCR; the TCRdb copy retains only in-frame clones and omits some. The sample holds about 160,000 clones, approximately 76% seen once. The sample was PBMCs. These receptors originate from a female donor in good health and CMV-seronegative.

This clone was seen a single time. The chain recombines TRBV10-3 with TRBJ2-3; D might be TRBD1 (5 bases). CDR3 size: 13 residues. CDR1 is ENHRY, CDR2 SYGVKD, per germline. V was pared by 2 bases and J by 6 bases, with 9 bases between. The DNA of the CDR3 is TGTGCCATCAGTGAGGGGGCCGGGGATACGCAGTATTTT. This translates into CAISEGAGDTQYF.

Only a few counts were recorded for this clone. The V gene is TRBV4-1, the J gene TRBJ1-1; 8 bases fit TRBD1. The CDR3 sequence is 16 residues long. V was pared by 5 bases and J by 7 bases, with 15 bases of the junction left unmatched. The V gene's germline CDR1 is MGHRA and CDR2 YSYEKL. Here the CDR3 reads CASSLGQGRVSSEAFF. The CDR3 DNA is TGCGCCAGCAGCTTAGGACAGGGAAGGGTTTCCAGTGAAGCTTTCTTT.

This clone was counted between two and nine times. No DNA is shown, since the ends of the CDR3 on it are uncertain; the CDR3 is the one TCRdb lists. V and J are TRBV21-1 and TRBJ2-2; the table's D call, TRBD1, was not checked against the DNA. TRBV21-1 is deemed a pseudogene. The CDR3 contains 22 residues when both ends are counted. CDR3 amino acids: CASSKSPWGDLRFGKGAGELFF.

Here the CDR3 reads CASSVGGAGAGGETQYF. CDR3 in DNA: TGTGCCAGCAGCGTAGGAGGGGCGGGAGCTGGAGGGGAGACCCAGTACTTC. The gene calls are TRBV9 and TRBJ2-5; TRBD2 aligns across 7 bases. CDR3 size: 17 residues. Germline V gives CDR1 SGDLS, CDR2 YYNGEE. V lost 0 bases, J lost 5 bases, and 13 bases stayed unmatched.

This clone has only a few counts. The V call is TRBV30, the J call TRBJ1-2; D not resolved. The CDR3 totals 12 residues. The germline CDR1 and CDR2 sequences are GTSNPN and SVGIG (reference sequence). Trimming pared 7 bases from V and 8 bases from J, leaving 17 bases between. CDR3 sequence: CASLLDYSGYTF. For the CDR3, the DNA is TGTGCCTCCCTTTTGGACTACAGCGGCTACACCTTC.

V usage is TRBV6-5 and J usage is TRBJ1-4; maybe TRBD1 (6 bases). Looked up from germline, CDR1 is MNHEY and CDR2 is SVGAGI. Trimming took 2 bases from V and 5 from J, leaving 9 bases between them. The CDR3 is 14 amino acids. CDR3 loop: CASSYDRQNEKLFF. The CDR3 DNA reads TGTGCCAGCAGTTACGACAGGCAGAATGAAAAACTGTTTTTT.

The J gene is TRBJ2-4, the V gene TRBV29-1, with 7 bases identical to TRBD1. The CDR3 spans 14 residues. Germline assignment: CDR1 SQVTM and CDR2 ANQGSEA. J was trimmed by 1 base and V by 6 bases; bases with no gene match: 6. The CDR3 protein is CSVGTQGAKNIQYF. CDR3 bases: TGCAGCGTAGGGACACAGGGGGCCAAAAACATTCAGTACTTC.

The chain links TRBV15 to TRBJ2-7; 9 nucleotides match TRBD1. Unmatched junction bases numbered 3, after V lost 5 bases and J lost 1 base. Germline loops: CDR1 LNHNV, CDR2 YYDKDF (reference sequence). This CDR3 is 14 amino acids long. CDR3 residues: CATSGDRVSYEQYF. DNA of the CDR3: TGTGCCACCAGCGGGGACAGGGTGTCCTACGAGCAGTACTTC.

The V and J genes are TRBV18 and TRBJ2-7, with TRBD1 identical over 9 bases. The CDR3 has 16 residues. V lost 6 bases, J lost 1 base, and 10 bases stayed unmatched. The germline V gene has CDR1 KGHSH and CDR2 LQKENI. CDR3 DNA sequence: TGTGCCAGCTCGTCCTCCCGGGGACAGGGTTCCTACGAGCAGTACTTC. Its translation: CASSSSRGQGSYEQYF.

The genes are TRBV30 and TRBJ2-7; 9 nucleotides agree with TRBD1. Germline CDR1 is GTSNPN and CDR2 is SVGIG (reference sequence). This CDR3 spans 15 amino acids. Germline trimming cut 2 bases from V and 4 bases from J; bases unmatched to any gene: 9. The CDR3 region has the DNA TGTGCCTGGAGTACATCAGGACAGGGGATATACGAGCAGTACTTC. It yields the protein CAWSTSGQGIYEQYF.

This clone was detected a few times. The V call is TRBV30, the J call TRBJ1-3; 8 nucleotides line up with TRBD1. The CDR3 runs 13 residues. Unmatched junction bases numbered 2, after V lost 3 bases and J lost 4 bases. Looked up from germline, CDR1 is GTSNPN and CDR2 is SVGIG (reference sequence). The CDR3 region is CAWSQGAGNTIYF. For the CDR3, the DNA is TGTGCCTGGAGCCAGGGGGCAGGAAACACCATATATTTT.

This chain links TRBV7-6 with TRBJ2-1; D not certain. CDR1 and CDR2 (germline): SGHVS, FNYEAQ. V lost 7 bases and J 8 bases, leaving 18 bases between the germline ends. The CDR3 has 14 residues. The CDR3 DNA is TGTGCCAGCACCGTCTATGTTACGTCCGATGAGCAGTTCTTC. As protein: CASTVYVTSDEQFF.

The chain links TRBV4-1 to TRBJ2-3, with 8 positions matching TRBD2. The junction had 11 bases not matched to a gene; V was cut back by 4 bases and J by 2 bases. Germline CDR1 is MGHRA and CDR2 is YSYEKL. The CDR3 spans 17 residues. Here the CDR3 DNA reads TGCGCCAGCAGCCCGCAGGCAATAGCGGGGTACACAGATACGCAGTATTTT. Translated, it gives CASSPQAIAGYTDTQYF.

This clone occurred a few times. The chain couples TRBV30 to TRBJ2-7; TRBD1 aligns across 11 bases. J was trimmed by 6 bases and V by 5 bases; bases with no gene match: 3. There are 12 residues in the CDR3. CDR1 GTSNPN and CDR2 SVGIG come from the germline V gene (reference sequence). DNA for the CDR3: TGTGCCTGGGGACAGGGGGCGGGCGAGCAGTACTTC. Its translation: CAWGQGAGEQYF.

This chain connects TRBV5-1 to TRBJ1-6; tentative D call: TRBD1 (5 bases). The V end was cut by 7 bases, the J end by 4 bases, with 15 bases between. CDR1 and CDR2 (germline): SGHRS, YFSETQ. The CDR3 loop spans 15 amino acids. The CDR3 here is CASGGEGPYNSPLHF. DNA of the CDR3: TGCGCCAGCGGGGGGGAGGGGCCTTATAATTCACCCCTCCACTTT.

This chain joins TRBV4-2 and TRBJ2-1; D is unresolved. V was clipped by 0 bases and J by 0 bases, with 15 bases between them. This CDR3 region has 18 residues. Germline CDR1 and CDR2: LGHNA and YNFKEQ. The DNA for the CDR3 is TGTGCCAGCAGCCAAGACGGCGATCACCGAGGCTCCTACAATGAGCAGTTCTTC. Protein product: CASSQDGDHRGSYNEQFF.

V usage is TRBV5-1 and J usage is TRBJ2-2, with a tentative D call TRBD1 (5 bases). This CDR3 has 14 amino acids. Trimming left V 2 bases short and J 3 bases short, with 8 bases between. Germline V gene lookup returns CDR1 SGHRS and CDR2 YFSETQ. The DNA for the CDR3 is TGCGCCAGCAGCTTAGGGGCGGACACCGGGGAGCTGTTTTTT. Its translation: CASSLGADTGELFF.

To note about this clone: The same CDR3 arises from other DNA sequences in this sample as well. The V gene is TRBV5-1, the J gene TRBJ2-5; D is undetermined. The V gene's germline CDR1 is SGHRS and CDR2 YFSETQ. Trimming took 0 bases from V and 2 from J, leaving 5 bases between them. This CDR3 spans 13 amino acids. This chain's CDR3 is CASSLGQQETQYF. The CDR3 coding sequence is TGCGCCAGCAGCTTGGGGCAGCAAGAGACCCAGTACTTC.

The CDR3 spells CSYPEGNTIYF. The CDR3 DNA sequence: TGCAGCTACCCGGAGGGAAACACCATATATTTT. The chain joins TRBV29-1 to TRBJ1-3, with D unresolved. Germline V gene sequence: CDR1 SQVTM, CDR2 ANQGSEA. The CDR3 contains 11 residues. V shed 8 bases and J shed 4 bases, with 9 bases lying between them. Looking up the rest from reference TRBV29-1 and TRBJ1-3 gives the full variable domain: SAVISQKPSRDICQRGTSLTIQCQVDSQVTMMFWYRQQPGQSLTLIATANQGSEATYESGFVIDKFPISRPNLTFSTLTVSNMSPEDSSIYLCSYPEGNTIYFGEGSWLTVV.

The V and J genes are TRBV10-3 and TRBJ2-5; 14 bases align to TRBD2. V was pared by 0 bases and J by 4 bases, with 4 bases of the junction left unmatched. Looked up from germline, CDR1 is ENHRY and CDR2 is SYGVKD. The CDR3 sequence is 17 residues long. The CDR3 DNA sequence: TGTGCCATCAGTGAGTCGACTAGCGGGAGGGCCAGAGAGACCCAGTACTTC. As protein: CAISESTSGRARETQYF.

This clone has a handful of counts. The chain links TRBV2 to TRBJ2-7, with 11 bases fitting TRBD2. The ends lost 6 bases at V and 1 base at J; junction bases unmatched: 5. The CDR3 contains 15 residues. Germline V CDR1 and CDR2: SNHLY, FYNNEI. This CDR3 is CASRERLAGSYEQYF. In nucleotides, the CDR3 is TGTGCCAGCAGAGAGAGACTAGCGGGATCCTACGAGCAGTACTTC. Looking up the rest from reference TRBV2 and TRBJ2-7 gives the full variable domain: EPEVTQTPSHQVTQMGQEVILRCVPISNHLYFYWYRQILGQKVEFLVSFYNNEISEKSEIFDDQFSVERPDGSNFTLKIRSTKLEDSAMYFCASRERLAGSYEQYFGPGTRLTVT.

This chain connects TRBV7-6 to TRBJ2-7; D might be TRBD1 (6 bases). The CDR3 is 13 amino acids. Germline CDR1 and CDR2: SGHVS and FNYEAQ. The germline V and J ends were trimmed by 4 bases and 6 bases, with 13 bases remaining between them. CDR3 sequence: CASSSGASVEQYF. The CDR3 DNA follows: TGTGCCAGCAGCTCAGGGGCGTCGGTCGAGCAGTACTTC.